The next 8 T cell receptor beta chains were all read from a single sample in a study of T cells in Graves' hyperthyroidism and ophthalmopathy (dated by TCRdb to the late 2010s). Library generation was performed with multiplex PCR. The sequencer was an Illumina HiSeq 2000. The TCR beta CDR3 regions were amplified from RNA transcripts. The TCR CDR3 was subjected to a first round of RT-PCR using the HTBI primer set and the Qiagen OneStep RT-PCR kit. The raw public reads went through TCRdb reprocessing: fastp at Q25, MiXCR clone calling, in-frame beta chains kept. When rows share a CDR3 protein, they turn into one entry using the most common DNA and genes. This sample comprises hundreds of thousands of distinct CDR3 sequences, roughly a third of them detected only once. The ten largest account for 31% of the sample. The sequencing sample was made of blood. The receptor source for this set is a woman aged 35 to 49 with Graves' hyperthyroidism.

V gene TRBV9 combines with J gene TRBJ1-3; D is uncertain. The CDR3 has 14 amino acids. Germline loops: CDR1 SGDLS, CDR2 YYNGEE. Trimming left V 4 bases short and J 8 bases short, with 16 bases between. CDR3 sequence: CASSPSTDGDTIYF. The CDR3 DNA follows: TGTGCCAGCAGCCCCTCGACGGACGGAGACACCATATATTTT.

The sample holds many counts of this clonotype. The chain is built from TRBV29-1 and TRBJ1-1, with D hard to call. Germline V gives CDR1 SQVTM, CDR2 ANQGSEA. Trimming removed 2 bases at V and 1 base at J, with 11 bases between. This CDR3 is built from 14 residues. Written as DNA, the CDR3 is TGCAGCGTTGAAATGGTATCGGAGAACACTGAAGCTTTCTTT. Its protein is CSVEMVSENTEAFF.

The chain joins TRBV28 to TRBJ1-5, with D perhaps TRBD1 (6 bases). V was cut by 10 bases and J by 3 bases, with 16 bases left in between. CDR1 is MDHEN, CDR2 SYDVKM, per germline. This CDR3 has 14 amino acids. This CDR3 reads CANRQEGTNQPQHF. CDR3 nucleotides: TGTGCCAATAGACAGGAAGGGACCAATCAGCCCCAGCATTTT.

This sequence joins TRBV12-3 or TRBV12-4 and TRBJ1-1; D unclear. Trimming shortened V by 2 bases and J by 0 bases, and 10 bases separated the two germline ends. The CDR3 consists of 15 residues. The CDR3 protein is CASSLSAELNTEAFF. CDR3 nucleotide sequence: TGTGCCAGCAGTTTATCGGCGGAATTGAACACTGAAGCTTTCTTT.

The sample holds a few counts of this clonotype. This may be a read error, as it is one base from a much larger clone. The V and J genes are TRBV7-2 and TRBJ1-5; 12 bases are shared with TRBD1. The germline V gene encodes CDR1 SGHTA and CDR2 FQGNSA. The CDR3 covers 16 residues. V was pared by 3 bases and J by 3 bases, with 3 bases of the junction left unmatched. The CDR3 DNA is TGTGCCAGCAGCTTCGGGACAGGGGGCGACAATCAGCCCCAGCATTTT. Translation gives CASSFGTGGDNQPQHF.

This clonotype was seen many times. This chain links TRBV7-2 with TRBJ2-5; D is unclear. Germline loops: CDR1 SGHTA, CDR2 FQGNSA. CDR3 length: 14 residues. The ends were cut back, 2 bases at V and 4 bases at J, with 11 bases in the middle. The CDR3 nucleotides read TGTGCCAGCAGCTTAACGGCAGCCGCAGAGACCCAGTACTTC. Its protein product is CASSLTAAAETQYF.

The genes are TRBV6-2 or TRBV6-3 and TRBJ1-1; 7 nucleotides agree with TRBD1. Trimming removed 7 bases from V and 4 bases from J; junction bases left unmatched: 6. Germline V gene data show CDR1 as MNHEY and CDR2 as SVGEGT. This CDR3 contains 13 residues. The CDR3 bases are TGTGCCAGCACCGAGTCAGGGGGCACTGAAGCTTTCTTT. Its translation: CASTESGGTEAFF.

In this sample, this clonotype turned up once. The genes are TRBV30 and TRBJ2-5; 9 bases are a match to TRBD2. CDR1 and CDR2 from the germline V gene are GTSNPN and SVGIG (reference sequence). With V trimmed by 1 base and J by 5 bases, 8 bases remained unmatched. The CDR3 is 15 amino acids. The CDR3 DNA sequence: TGTGCCTGGAGTGGACTAGCGGCCGTCTCCGAGACCCAGTACTTC. This translates into CAWSGLAAVSETQYF.